This T cell receptor (beta chain) was obtained from a study of yellow fever vaccine responses in identical twins. Trimming cost V 5 bases and J 9 bases; bases outside gene matches: 6. This CDR3 is 14 amino acids long. TCRdb called the RT-PCR reads again in MiXCR, with one record for every CDR3 protein. The sample lists 790 or so distinct CDR3 sequences, 85% to 90% seen once, with roughly 23% in the top ten. Study-wide points: Convergence reportedly seemed to mark part of the twins' vaccine T cell response, with personalization marking the rest.

As for this clonotype: The target antigen is unknown.

The TCR comes from a female donor who received the yellow fever vaccine. The material sequenced was T cells from blood (PBMCs), unsorted or a sorted subset (not recorded which), taken before or after yellow fever vaccination (not recorded which). The V call is TRBV12-3 or TRBV12-4, the J call TRBJ1-6; 8 positions match TRBD1. The CDR3 nucleotides read TGTGCCAGCAGTACACAGGGGGTGGGTTCACCCCTCCACTTT. Its translation is CASSTQGVGSPLHF.